This TCR beta chain was found in a study of neurological immune-mediated disorders. Study results and limitations: HTLV-1-associated myelopathy had the most TCR clonal expansion, whereas multiple sclerosis had the least (lower than in healthy controls).

A 10-nucleotide random UMI tagged transcripts in template-switch 5'RACE cDNA synthesis. TCRdb re-called the 5' RACE reads through MiXCR, storing one row per CDR3 protein. The sample has under 50,000 distinct CDR3 sequences; approximately 14% are singletons. In this sample, this clonotype turned up many times. The antigen is not known. The CDR3 is made up of 15 amino acids. Trimming shortened V by 5 bases and J by 2 bases, and 15 bases separated the two germline ends. Germline CDR1 reads SGDLS; CDR2 reads YYNGEE. This sample's time point: longitudinal time-point 2. The V call is TRBV9, the J call TRBJ2-3; no clear D gene. The TCR originated in a male donor with HTLV-1-associated myelopathy (HAM/TSP). The sequencing input was PBMCs. The chain's CDR3 is CASSATPGSTDTQYF. The CDR3 DNA is TGTGCCAGCAGTGCTACTCCGGGTTCCACAGATACGCAGTATTTT.